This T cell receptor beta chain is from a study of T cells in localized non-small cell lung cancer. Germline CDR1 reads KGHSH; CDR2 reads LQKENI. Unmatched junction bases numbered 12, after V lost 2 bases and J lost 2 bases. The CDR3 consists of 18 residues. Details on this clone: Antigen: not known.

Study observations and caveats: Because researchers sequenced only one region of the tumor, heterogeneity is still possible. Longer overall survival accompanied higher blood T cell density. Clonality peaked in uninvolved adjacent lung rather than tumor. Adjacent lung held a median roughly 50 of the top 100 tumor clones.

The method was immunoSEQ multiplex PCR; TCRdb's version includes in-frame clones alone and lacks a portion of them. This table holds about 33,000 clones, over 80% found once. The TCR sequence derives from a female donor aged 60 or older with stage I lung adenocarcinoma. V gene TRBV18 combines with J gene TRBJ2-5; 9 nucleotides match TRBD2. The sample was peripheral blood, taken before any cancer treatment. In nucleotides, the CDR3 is TGTGCCAGCTCACCAAAGGCCAGCGGGGGGATCCAGCAAGAGACCCAGTACTTC. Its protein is CASSPKASGGIQQETQYF.